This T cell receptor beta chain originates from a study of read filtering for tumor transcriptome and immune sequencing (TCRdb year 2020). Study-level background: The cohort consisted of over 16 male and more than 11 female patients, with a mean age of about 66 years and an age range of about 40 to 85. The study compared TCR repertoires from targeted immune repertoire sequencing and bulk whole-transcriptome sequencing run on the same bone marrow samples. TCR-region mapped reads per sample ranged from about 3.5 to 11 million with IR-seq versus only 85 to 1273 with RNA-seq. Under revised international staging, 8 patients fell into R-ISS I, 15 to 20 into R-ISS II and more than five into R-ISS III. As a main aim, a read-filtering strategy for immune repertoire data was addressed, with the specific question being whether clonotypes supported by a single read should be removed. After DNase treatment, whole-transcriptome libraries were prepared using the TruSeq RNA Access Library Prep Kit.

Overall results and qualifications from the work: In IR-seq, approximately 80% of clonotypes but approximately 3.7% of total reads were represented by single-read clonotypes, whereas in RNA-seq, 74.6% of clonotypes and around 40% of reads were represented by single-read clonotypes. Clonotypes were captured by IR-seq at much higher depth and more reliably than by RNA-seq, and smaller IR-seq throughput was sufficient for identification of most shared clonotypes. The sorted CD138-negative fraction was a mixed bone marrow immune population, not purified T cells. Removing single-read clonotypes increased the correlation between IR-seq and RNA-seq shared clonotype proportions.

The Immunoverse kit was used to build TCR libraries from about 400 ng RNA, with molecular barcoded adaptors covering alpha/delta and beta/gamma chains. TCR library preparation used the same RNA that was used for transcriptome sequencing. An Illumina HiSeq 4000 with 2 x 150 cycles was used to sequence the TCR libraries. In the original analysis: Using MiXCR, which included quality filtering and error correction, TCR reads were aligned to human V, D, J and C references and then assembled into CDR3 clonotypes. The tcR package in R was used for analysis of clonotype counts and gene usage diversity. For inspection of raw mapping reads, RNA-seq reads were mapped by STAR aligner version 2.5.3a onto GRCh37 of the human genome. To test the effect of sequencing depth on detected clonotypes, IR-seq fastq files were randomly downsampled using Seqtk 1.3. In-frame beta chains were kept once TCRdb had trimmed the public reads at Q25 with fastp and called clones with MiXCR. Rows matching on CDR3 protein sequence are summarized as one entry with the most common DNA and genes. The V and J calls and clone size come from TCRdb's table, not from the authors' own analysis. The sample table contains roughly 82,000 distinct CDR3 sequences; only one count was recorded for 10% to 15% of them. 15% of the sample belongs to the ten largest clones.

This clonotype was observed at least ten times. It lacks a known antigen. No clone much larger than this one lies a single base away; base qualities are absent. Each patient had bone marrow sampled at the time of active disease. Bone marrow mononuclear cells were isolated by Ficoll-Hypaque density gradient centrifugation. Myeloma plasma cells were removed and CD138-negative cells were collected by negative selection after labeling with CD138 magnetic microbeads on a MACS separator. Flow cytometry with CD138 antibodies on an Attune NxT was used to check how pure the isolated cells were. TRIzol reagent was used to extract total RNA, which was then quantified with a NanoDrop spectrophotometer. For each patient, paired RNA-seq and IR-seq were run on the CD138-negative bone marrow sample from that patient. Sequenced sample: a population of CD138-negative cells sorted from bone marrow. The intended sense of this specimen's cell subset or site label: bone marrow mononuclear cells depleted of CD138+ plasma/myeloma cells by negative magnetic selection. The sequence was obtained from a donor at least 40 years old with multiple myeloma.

The sequenced DNA: TGCAGTGCTAGACTAGCGGGCAACACAGATACGCAGTATTTT. It encodes CSARLAGNTDTQYF. Recombination linked TRBV20-1 to TRBJ2-3, and TRBD2 aligns with 8 junction nucleotides. The CDR3 contains 14 residues, cysteine and phenylalanine counted. The kept DNA is CDR3 alone, 42 bases in frame from the first base. CDR1 and CDR2 are drawn from the germline V gene (reference sequence): DFQATT, SNEGSKA. Here V drops 2 bases and J drops 2 bases, and the junction holds 3 bases not matched to any gene.